This TCR beta chain comes out of a study of T cell responses to AZD1222 COVID-19 vaccine. Study results and caveats: Distributed over spike, vaccine-associated CD4 TCRs predominated at 160-218 and 743-854. Most donors were white British, females outnumbered males, and clonal diversity was possibly underestimated.

Concerning this clone: What it recognizes is unknown.

Data came from immunoSEQ multiplex PCR; TCRdb stores just in-frame clones and leaves some out. The data show around 140,000 clones, with nearly 90% seen just once and approximately 5.1% held by the top ten. The CDR3 spans 14 residues. The V end was cut by 5 bases, the J end by 3 bases, with 10 bases between. The germline V gene has CDR1 SGHTA and CDR2 FQGTGA. The chain combines TRBV7-3 with TRBJ2-2; D perhaps matches TRBD2 (6 bases). This clonotype was sampled from an adult who received the MenACWY meningococcal vaccine as a control. Sequenced material: peripheral blood, taken 28 days after the second dose of the MenACWY control vaccine. The CDR3 loop reads CASSPPGDTGELFF. CDR3 nucleotides: TGTGCCAGCAGCCCCCCGGGAGACACCGGGGAGCTGTTTTTT. Full variable domain (rest looked up from reference TRBV7-3 and TRBJ2-2): GAGVSQTPSNKVTEKGKYVELRCDPISGHTALYWYRQSLGQGPEFLIYFQGTGAADDSGLPNDRFFAVRPEGSVSTLKIQRTERGDSAVYLCASSPPGDTGELFFGEGSRLTVL.